Detailed here is one T cell receptor (beta chain). The antigen is unknown. The PCR ran on 60 Vbeta and 13 Jbeta primers. Data came from immunoSEQ multiplex PCR; TCRdb stores just in-frame clones and leaves some out. This sample yields around 64,000 clones, of which roughly 74% are seen a single time; 22% belongs to the top ten. The data are from a study of cytomegalovirus exposure and HLA in healthy donors. Study results and caveats: According to the study, approximately 150 TCR beta chains were cytomegalovirus-associated.

CDR3 size: 14 residues. Germline CDR1 and CDR2: MNHNS and SASEGT. V was clipped by 9 bases and J by 1 base, with 14 bases between them. V gene TRBV6-1 combines with J gene TRBJ2-3; D may be TRBD1 (6 bases). The sequencing input was PBMCs. The TCR originated in a woman aged 30 to 39 in good health and CMV-seropositive. The CDR3 bases are TGTGCCAGAATGACAGGCTGGTGCACAGATACGCAGTATTTT. The encoded protein is CARMTGWCTDTQYF.